The clone carrying this TCR beta chain came up once. Its matching antigen is unknown. This entry is derived from a study of T cell responses to AZD1222 COVID-19 vaccine. Study outcomes and limitations: Among the donors, most were white British and more were female, and clonal diversity was possibly underestimated.

Data came from immunoSEQ multiplex PCR; TCRdb stores just in-frame clones and leaves some out. The sample comprises fewer than 200,000 clones, more than 80% of which are singletons, and less than 3% rests with the top ten. The CDR3 sequence is 14 residues long. The V gene's germline CDR1 is SEHNR and CDR2 FQNEAQ (reference sequence). The V gene end was trimmed by 5 bases and the J gene end by 6 bases; junction bases not matched to a gene: 7. The V gene is TRBV7-9, the J gene TRBJ2-1; 7 bases are a match to TRBD1. This receptor was identified in an adult in good health. The sequences come from peripheral blood, collected on day 0 of AZD1222 vaccination. The CDR3 sequence is CASSDRDRFNEQFF. For the CDR3, the DNA is TGTGCCAGCAGCGACCGGGACAGATTCAATGAGCAGTTCTTC.